This entry lists 2 T cell receptor beta chains sequenced from one sample in a study of blood T cell repertoires in COVID-19. Some clones are missing from TCRdb's copy, which holds only in-frame ones; the method was immunoSEQ multiplex PCR. There are fewer than 400,000 clones in the sample; around 84% occur only once, and 3% to 4.5% lies in the top ten. Sequenced sample: peripheral blood. All receptors come from a woman aged 18-30 years with acute or convalescent COVID-19.

V usage is TRBV19 and J usage is TRBJ1-1; 8 positions agree with TRBD1. CDR3 length equals 14 residues. Germline V gives CDR1 LNHDA, CDR2 SQIVND (reference sequence). V was clipped by 2 bases and J by 7 bases; unmatched bases: 6. CDR3 in amino acids: CASSITTGGNEAFF. CDR3 DNA: TGTGCCAGTAGTATAACTACAGGGGGTAATGAAGCTTTCTTT.

This clone was found a few times. The genes are TRBV7-8 and TRBJ1-6; D is uncertain. The CDR3 runs to 14 residues. The V end was cut by 5 bases, the J end by 13 bases, with 18 bases between. CDR1 is SGHVS, CDR2 FQNEAQ, per germline. CDR3 sequence reads: CASSAGVVGSPLHF. The CDR3 DNA follows: TGTGCCAGCAGCGCCGGGGTCGTGGGCAGCCCCCTCCACTTT.